The clone carrying this T cell receptor (beta chain) has a handful of counts. This entry is derived from a study of blood T cell repertoires in COVID-19. The V gene end was trimmed by 5 bases and the J gene end by 2 bases; junction bases not matched to a gene: 6. CDR3 length: 15 amino acids. Per the germline V gene, CDR1 is SEHNR and CDR2 is FQNEAQ (reference sequence). The assay was immunoSEQ multiplex PCR, and TCRdb's table has in-frame clones only and misses some. The repertoire holds 150,000 to 200,000 clones, about 89% seen once, with about 2.1% in the top ten. Sequenced material: peripheral blood. The V call is TRBV7-9, the J call TRBJ2-1; TRBD1 agrees at 7 bases. The origin of this receptor is a man aged 18-30 years who had recovered from COVID-19. The CDR3 DNA follows: TGTGCCAGCAGCACTCGACAGGGCGCCTACAATGAGCAGTTCTTC. The encoded protein is CASSTRQGAYNEQFF.